The entry below gives a single TCR beta chain sequence along with its context. The data are from a study of blood T cell repertoires in COVID-19. Using immunoSEQ multiplex PCR, the repertoire was profiled, and TCRdb retains in-frame clones only, with some absent. This table has about 120,000 clones, roughly nine tenths appearing once. The CDR3 contains 15 residues. Germline-derived CDR1 and CDR2 are MNHEY and SVGAGI. Trimming took off 5 bases at V and 2 bases at J, with 10 bases between the two ends. Material: peripheral blood. The TCR sequence derives from a man aged 65 to 79 with active or convalescent COVID-19. V gene TRBV6-5 combines with J gene TRBJ2-6; no reliable D call. As DNA, the CDR3 is TGTGCCAGCAGTAACAGTGGAACTGGGGCCAACGTCCTGACTTTC. Translated: CASSNSGTGANVLTF.